This T cell receptor (beta chain) is from a study of blood T cell repertoires in COVID-19. Study-level information: Some COVID-19 samples were acute and others convalescent; all came from the United States, Italy and Spain. The cDNA or gDNA used as material had been derived from T cells, B-cell-depleted T cells, or PBMCs.

V was cut by 5 bases and J by 0 bases, with 11 bases left in between. CDR3 size: 15 residues. Germline-derived CDR1 and CDR2 are SGHVS and FQNEAQ. Original data processing: Quantification of nucleated cells was approximated via reference gene primer amplification. Here immunoSEQ multiplex PCR was the method, and the copy in TCRdb shows in-frame clones only, minus some. For V, J and clone size, that table is used; D and trimming come from the DNA. The sample has around 50,000 clones, approximately 80% seen once. This clone was recorded at least ten times. The TCR was taken from a human donor with active or convalescent COVID-19. The donor label of this sample is uncertain. The chain employs TRBV7-8 and TRBJ1-5, with D perhaps TRBD1 (6 bases). Sequences were obtained from peripheral blood. The CDR3 spells CASSPGDLSNQPQHF. The CDR3 DNA sequence: TGTGCCAGCAGCCCAGGGGACCTTAGCAATCAGCCCCAGCATTTT. The whole variable domain, filled in from reference TRBV7-8 and TRBJ1-5, reads GAGVSQSPRYKVAKRGQDVALRCDPISGHVSLFWYQQALGQGPEFLTYFQNEAQLDKSGLPSDRFFAERPEGSVSTLKIQRTQQEDSAVYLCASSPGDLSNQPQHFGDGTRLSIL.